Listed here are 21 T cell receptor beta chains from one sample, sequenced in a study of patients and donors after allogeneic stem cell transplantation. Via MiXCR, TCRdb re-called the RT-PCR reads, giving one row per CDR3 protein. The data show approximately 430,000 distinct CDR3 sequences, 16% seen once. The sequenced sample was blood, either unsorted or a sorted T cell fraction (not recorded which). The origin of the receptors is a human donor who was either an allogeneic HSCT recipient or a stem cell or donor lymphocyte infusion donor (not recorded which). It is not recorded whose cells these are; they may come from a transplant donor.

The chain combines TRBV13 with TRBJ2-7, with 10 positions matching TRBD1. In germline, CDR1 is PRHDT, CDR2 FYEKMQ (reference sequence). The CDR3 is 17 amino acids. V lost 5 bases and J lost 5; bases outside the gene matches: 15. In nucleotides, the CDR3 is TGTGCCAGCAGCCGCCCCCCGCGACAGGGGGCTACGGACGAGCAGTACTTC. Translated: CASSRPPRQGATDEQYF.

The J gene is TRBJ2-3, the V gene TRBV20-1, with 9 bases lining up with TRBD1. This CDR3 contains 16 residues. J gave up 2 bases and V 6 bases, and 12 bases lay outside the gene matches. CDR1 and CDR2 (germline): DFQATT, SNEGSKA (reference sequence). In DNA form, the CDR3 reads TGCAGTGCCCTTCGGGACAGGGTGGTCTTCACAGATACGCAGTATTTT. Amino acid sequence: CSALRDRVVFTDTQYF.

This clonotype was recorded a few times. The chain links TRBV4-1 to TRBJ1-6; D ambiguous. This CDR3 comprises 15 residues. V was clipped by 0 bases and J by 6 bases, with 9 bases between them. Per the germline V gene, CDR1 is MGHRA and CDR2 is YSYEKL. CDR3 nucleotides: TGCGCCAGCAGCCAAGAGGGCAGCTTTAATTCACCCCTCCACTTT. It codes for CASSQEGSFNSPLHF.

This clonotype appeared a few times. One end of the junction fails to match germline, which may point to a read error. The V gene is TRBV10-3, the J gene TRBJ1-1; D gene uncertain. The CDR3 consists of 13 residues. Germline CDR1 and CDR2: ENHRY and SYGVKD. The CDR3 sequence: CAISGKRNSEAFF. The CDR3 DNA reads TGTGCCATCAGTGGGAAAAGGAACTCTGAAGCTTTCTTT.

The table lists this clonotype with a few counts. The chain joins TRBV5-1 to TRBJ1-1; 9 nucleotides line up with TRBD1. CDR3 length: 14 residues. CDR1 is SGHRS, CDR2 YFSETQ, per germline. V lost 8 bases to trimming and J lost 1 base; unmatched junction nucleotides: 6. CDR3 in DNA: TGCGCCAGTAGAAACAGGGGGCAGAACACTGAAGCTTTCTTT. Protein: CASRNRGQNTEAFF.

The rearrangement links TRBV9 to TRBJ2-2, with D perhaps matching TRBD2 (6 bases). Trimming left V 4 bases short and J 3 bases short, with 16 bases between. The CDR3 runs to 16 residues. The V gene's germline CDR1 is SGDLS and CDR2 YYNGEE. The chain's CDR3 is CASSLAAGKHTGELFF. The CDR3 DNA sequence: TGTGCCAGCAGCTTAGCGGCAGGGAAGCACACCGGGGAGCTGTTTTTT.

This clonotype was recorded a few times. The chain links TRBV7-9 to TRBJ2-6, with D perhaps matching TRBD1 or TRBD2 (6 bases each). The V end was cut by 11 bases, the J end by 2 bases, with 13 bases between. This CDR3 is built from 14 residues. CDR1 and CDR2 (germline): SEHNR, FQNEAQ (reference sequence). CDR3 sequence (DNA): TGTGCCTGGGGGGACATTACTGGGGCCAACGTCCTGACTTTC. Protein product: CAWGDITGANVLTF.

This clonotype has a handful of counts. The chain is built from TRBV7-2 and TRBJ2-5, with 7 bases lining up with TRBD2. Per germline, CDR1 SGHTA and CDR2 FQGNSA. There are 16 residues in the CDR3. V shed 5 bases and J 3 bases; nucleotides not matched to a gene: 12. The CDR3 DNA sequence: TGTGCCAGCAGCATCCCCTGGGCTAGCGGCGAAGAGACCCAGTACTTC. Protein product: CASSIPWASGEETQYF. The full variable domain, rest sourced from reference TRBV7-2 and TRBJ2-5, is GAGVSQSPSNKVTEKGKDVELRCDPISGHTALYWYRQSLGQGLEFLIYFQGNSAPDKSGLPSDRFSAERTGGSVSTLTIQRTQQEDSAVYLCASSIPWASGEETQYFGPGTRLLVL.

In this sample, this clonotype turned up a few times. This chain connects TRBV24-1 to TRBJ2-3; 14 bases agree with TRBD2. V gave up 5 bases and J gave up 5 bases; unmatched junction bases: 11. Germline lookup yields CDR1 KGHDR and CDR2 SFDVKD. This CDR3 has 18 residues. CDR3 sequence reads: CATSALTSGRAEEDTQYF. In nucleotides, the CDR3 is TGTGCCACCAGTGCACTGACTAGCGGGAGGGCCGAGGAAGATACGCAGTATTTT.

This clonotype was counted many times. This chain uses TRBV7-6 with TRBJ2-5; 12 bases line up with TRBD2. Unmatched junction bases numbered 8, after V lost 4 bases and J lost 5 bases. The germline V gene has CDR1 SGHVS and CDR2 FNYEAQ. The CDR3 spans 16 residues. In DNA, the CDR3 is TGTGCCAGCAGCTCCTCTAGCGGGAGGGCCGGGGAGACCCAGTACTTC. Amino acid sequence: CASSSSSGRAGETQYF.

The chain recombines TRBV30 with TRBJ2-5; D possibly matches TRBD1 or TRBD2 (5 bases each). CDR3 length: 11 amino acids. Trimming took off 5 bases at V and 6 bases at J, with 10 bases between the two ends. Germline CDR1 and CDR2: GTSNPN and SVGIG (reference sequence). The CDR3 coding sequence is TGTGCCTGGGGGGGTGGCCAGACCCAGTACTTC. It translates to CAWGGGQTQYF. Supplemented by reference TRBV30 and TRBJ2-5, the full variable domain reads SQTIHQWPATLVQPVGSPLSLECTVEGTSNPNLYWYRQAAGRGLQLLFYSVGIGQISSEVPQNLSASRPQDRQFILSSKKLLLSDSGFYLCAWGGGQTQYFGPGTRLLVL.

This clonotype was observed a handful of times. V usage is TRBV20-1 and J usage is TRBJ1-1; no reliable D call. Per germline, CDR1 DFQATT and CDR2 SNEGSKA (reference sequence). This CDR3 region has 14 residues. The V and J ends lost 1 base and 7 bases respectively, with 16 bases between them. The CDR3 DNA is TGCAGTGCTAGAGCCATCTCTTTAGGCCTTGAAGCTTTCTTT. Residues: CSARAISLGLEAFF.

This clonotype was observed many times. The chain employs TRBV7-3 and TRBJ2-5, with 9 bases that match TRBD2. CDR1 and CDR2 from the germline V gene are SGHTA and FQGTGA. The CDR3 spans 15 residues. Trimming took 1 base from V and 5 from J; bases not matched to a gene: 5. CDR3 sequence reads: CASSLMAGGLETQYF. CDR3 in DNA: TGTGCCAGCAGCTTAATGGCGGGGGGGCTGGAGACCCAGTACTTC.

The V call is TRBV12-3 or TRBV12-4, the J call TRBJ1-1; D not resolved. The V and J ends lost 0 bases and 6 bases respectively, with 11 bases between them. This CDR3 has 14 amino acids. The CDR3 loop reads CASSLARGFAEAFF. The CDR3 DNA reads TGTGCCAGCAGTTTAGCTCGGGGTTTCGCTGAAGCTTTCTTT.

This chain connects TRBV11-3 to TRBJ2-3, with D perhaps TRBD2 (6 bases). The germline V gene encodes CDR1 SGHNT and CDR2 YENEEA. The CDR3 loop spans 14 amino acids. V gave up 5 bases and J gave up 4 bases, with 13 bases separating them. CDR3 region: CASSPEGRADTQYF. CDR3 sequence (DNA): TGTGCCAGCAGCCCGGAGGGGAGAGCAGATACGCAGTATTTT.

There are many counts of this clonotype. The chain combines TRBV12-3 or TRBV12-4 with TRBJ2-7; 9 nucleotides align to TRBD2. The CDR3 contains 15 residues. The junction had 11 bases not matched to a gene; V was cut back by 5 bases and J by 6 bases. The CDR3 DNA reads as TGTGCCAGCAGTCCGCTAGCGGGGATGGGTCTCGAGCAGTACTTC. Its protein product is CASSPLAGMGLEQYF.

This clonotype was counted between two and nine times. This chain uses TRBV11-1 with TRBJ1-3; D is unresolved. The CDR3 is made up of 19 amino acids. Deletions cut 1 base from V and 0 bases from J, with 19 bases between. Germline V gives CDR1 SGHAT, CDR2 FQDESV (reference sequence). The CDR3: CASSLVITEKTSSGNTIYF. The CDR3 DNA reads TGTGCCAGCAGCTTAGTGATCACTGAAAAAACCTCCTCTGGAAACACCATATATTTT.

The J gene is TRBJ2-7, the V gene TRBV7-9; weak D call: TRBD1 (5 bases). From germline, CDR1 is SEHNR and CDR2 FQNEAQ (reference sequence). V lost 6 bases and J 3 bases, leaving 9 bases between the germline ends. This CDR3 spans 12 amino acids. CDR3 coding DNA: TGTGCCAGCAGGGGGCTAGGCTACGAGCAGTACTTC. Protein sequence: CASRGLGYEQYF.

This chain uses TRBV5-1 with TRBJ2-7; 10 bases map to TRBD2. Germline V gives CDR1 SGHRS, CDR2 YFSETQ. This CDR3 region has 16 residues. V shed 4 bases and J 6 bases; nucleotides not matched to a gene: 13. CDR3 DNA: TGCGCCAGCAGCGAGAGCGGGAGGGCCAGTTTAGGCGAGCAGTACTTC. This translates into CASSESGRASLGEQYF.

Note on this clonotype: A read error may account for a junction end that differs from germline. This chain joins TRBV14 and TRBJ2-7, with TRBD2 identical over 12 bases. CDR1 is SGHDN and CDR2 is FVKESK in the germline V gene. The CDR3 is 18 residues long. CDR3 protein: CASTQLAGGPKNTYEQYF. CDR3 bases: TGTGCCAGCACCCAACTAGCGGGAGGCCCGAAAAATACCTACGAGCAGTACTTC.

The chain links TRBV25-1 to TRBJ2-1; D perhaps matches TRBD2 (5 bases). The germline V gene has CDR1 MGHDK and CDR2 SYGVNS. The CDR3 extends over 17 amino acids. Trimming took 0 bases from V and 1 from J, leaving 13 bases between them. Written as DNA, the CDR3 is TGTGCCAGCAGTGAATATTACGGGGAGTTTTCCTACAATGAGCAGTTCTTC. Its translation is CASSEYYGEFSYNEQFF.